This is a list of T cell receptor beta chains from one sample in a study of response to subunit inactivated influenza vaccine. TCRdb reprocessed the RT-PCR reads with MiXCR, giving one entry per CDR3 protein. The table has around 490,000 distinct CDR3 sequences, less than 8% seen once. This material consisted of PBMCs from blood, taken 23 months after vaccination. Receptors originate from a man between 50 and 75 years old who received an inactivated influenza vaccine. Both conserved end residues are part of each CDR3. Fields, in order: D gene, J gene, V gene, clone size, CDR3 protein, CDR3 DNA. D genes are given only for firm matches. For some rows the clone size is stated as once, few or many, or as a class when expanded; others skip it.

NA,TRBJ2-2,TRBV18,few,CASSPFREKNTGELFF,TGTGCCAGCTCACCTTTTCGGGAGAAGAACACCGGGGAGCTGTTTTTT
NA,TRBJ2-1,TRBV6-1,NA,CASSPRDSREGEQFF,TGTGCCAGCAGTCCGCGGGATTCTCGCGAGGGCGAGCAGTTCTTC
TRBD1,TRBJ2-5,TRBV5-1,many,CASSLGQVYQETQYF,TGCGCCAGCAGCCTAGGACAGGTGTACCAAGAGACCCAGTACTTC
NA,TRBJ2-2,TRBV6-5,few,CASSYWPSAGELFF,TGTGCCAGCAGTTATTGGCCGAGCGCCGGGGAGCTGTTTTTT
NA,TRBJ1-1,TRBV7-8,many,CASSPFGQNTEAFF,TGTGCCAGCAGCCCCTTCGGGCAGAACACTGAAGCTTTCTTT
NA,TRBJ2-3,TRBV7-9,NA,CAARGGDTQYF,TGTGCCGCGAGAGGGGGGGATACGCAGTATTTT
NA,TRBJ1-2,TRBV14,few,CASSTTGTYGYTF,TGTGCCAGCAGCACCACGGGGACCTATGGCTACACCTTC
TRBD1,TRBJ1-2,TRBV4-2,few,CASSQGQGVDYGYTF,TGTGCCAGCAGCCAAGGACAGGGGGTAGACTATGGCTACACCTTC
NA,TRBJ2-1,TRBV6-5,many,CASSYFGSYNEQFF,TGTGCCAGCAGTTACTTCGGCTCCTACAATGAGCAGTTCTTC
NA,TRBJ1-2,TRBV7-2,few,CASSLTLRGYTF,TGTGCCAGCAGCTTAACCTTACGGGGCTACACCTTC
NA,TRBJ2-5,TRBV19,few,CASRLRGQETQYF,TGTGCCAGTAGGTTGCGGGGCCAAGAGACCCAGTACTTC